This TCR beta chain is drawn from a study of blood T cell repertoires in COVID-19. Germline CDR1 is SGHVS and CDR2 is FQNEAQ. Losses at the gene ends were 1 base for V and 6 bases for J; bases not matched to a gene: 6. The CDR3 has 14 residues. Clones were read by immunoSEQ multiplex PCR, and TCRdb kept only the in-frame ones, dropping some. This table has 58,000 or so clones, 80% to 90% appearing once. The J gene is TRBJ2-7, the V gene TRBV7-8, with TRBD2 matching 7 bases. The sequence was obtained from a woman in her sixties or seventies with active COVID-19. Sequenced material: peripheral blood. The CDR3 DNA reads TGTGCCAGCAGCTTAGGACCGACTAGCAGCGAGCAGTACTTC. Its protein is CASSLGPTSSEQYF.